The source of this T cell receptor beta chain is a study of monozygotic twins with inflammatory bowel disease. As to this clonotype: The target antigen is unknown.

The V gene's germline CDR1 is MDHEN and CDR2 SYDVKM. CDR3 size: 14 residues. Study outcomes and limitations: Other individuals had fewer clonotypes in common with IBD patients than with healthy twins, especially with disease activity. Patients with IBD had less TCRbeta diversity (inverse Simpson) than their healthy co-twins.

TCRalpha and TCRbeta cDNA went through nested PCRs of roughly 17 and 9 cycles, two in total. TCRdb reanalyzed the 5' RACE reads, giving one entry per CDR3 protein sequence and no DNA. This sample's clone table lists roughly 330,000 distinct CDR3 sequences. This chain uses TRBV28 with TRBJ2-1. The sequenced material came from blood. The receptor was derived from a human donor with ulcerative colitis or Crohn's disease, or a healthy co-twin of an affected twin (not recorded which). The CDR3 protein is CASNRPWGLDEQFF.